A single sample is the source of the 15 T cell receptor beta chains below, sequenced in a study of cytomegalovirus exposure and HLA in healthy donors. PCR amplification relied on 60 Vbeta primers (plus 13 Jbeta primers). Clones were read by immunoSEQ multiplex PCR, and TCRdb kept only the in-frame ones, dropping some. Of 95,000 to 150,000 clones detected, around 78% appear once; the ten largest clones hold 20%. Sequencing was carried out using PBMCs. The origin of the receptors is a man between 18 and 29 years old in good health and CMV-seropositive.

The sample holds a few counts of this clone. This chain connects TRBV5-6 to TRBJ2-7, with 7 bases that match TRBD2. After removal of 4 bases from V and 7 bases from J, the junction contained 5 bases not matched to a gene. Germline CDR1 is SGHDT and CDR2 is YYEEEE. The CDR3 totals 12 residues. The chain's CDR3 is CASSAGDGEQYF. CDR3 sequence (DNA): TGTGCCAGCAGCGCGGGAGATGGGGAGCAGTACTTC.

The table lists this clone with a count of one. V gene TRBV7-3 combines with J gene TRBJ2-5, with TRBD2 as a possible D gene (5 bases). The J call is in doubt because the DNA end fits TRBJ2-7 better. The CDR3 contains 13 residues. From germline, CDR1 is SGHTA and CDR2 FQGTGA. CDR3 loop: CASSSGLPNEQYF. CDR3 sequence (DNA): TGTGCCAGCAGCTCCGGACTCCCTAACGAGCAGTACTTC.

The genes are TRBV2 and TRBJ1-5; the D is unclear. The V and J ends lost 5 bases and 4 bases respectively, with 15 bases between them. Looked up from germline, CDR1 is SNHLY and CDR2 is FYNNEI. This CDR3 has 15 amino acids. CDR3 bases: TGTGCCAGCAGTAGGGAGGCCGACTTAAATCAGCCCCAGCATTTT. Amino acids: CASSREADLNQPQHF.

V usage is TRBV5-1 and J usage is TRBJ2-7; possibly TRBD2 for D (5 bases). This CDR3 has 15 amino acids. Germline V gives CDR1 SGHRS, CDR2 YFSETQ. V lost 0 bases and J lost 0, with 10 bases in between. The CDR3, as DNA: TGCGCCAGCAGCTTGGAGGGAGTTCACTCCTACGAGCAGTACTTC. Protein: CASSLEGVHSYEQYF.

The chain combines TRBV6-1 with TRBJ1-1, with D possibly TRBD1 on 5 matching bases. CDR3 length equals 14 residues. The germline V gene has CDR1 MNHNS and CDR2 SASEGT. V dropped 6 bases and J dropped 1 base, with 12 bases sitting between them. The CDR3 sequence: CASRGGDPNTEAFF. CDR3 sequence (DNA): TGTGCCAGCAGGGGGGGGGATCCGAACACTGAAGCTTTCTTT.

This clone has just a few counts. The rearrangement uses TRBV4-1 and TRBJ1-1, with D possibly being TRBD1 (5 bases). The CDR3 extends over 15 amino acids. The V gene lost 5 bases and the J gene lost 5 bases, with 18 bases spanning the gap. From germline, CDR1 is MGHRA and CDR2 YSYEKL. DNA of the CDR3: TGCGCCAGCAGCTGGATTCCCCAGGGTGGGACTGAAGCTTTCTTT. Protein sequence: CASSWIPQGGTEAFF.

This clone came up once. The J gene is TRBJ1-2, the V gene TRBV6-5; D is undetermined. V lost 6 bases and J lost 3, with 8 bases in between. CDR3 size: 12 residues. CDR1 and CDR2 (germline): MNHEY, SVGAGI. DNA of the CDR3: TGTGCCAGCAGCAGGAGGGACTATGGCTACACCTTC. This sequence encodes CASSRRDYGYTF.

The chain joins TRBV5-1 to TRBJ1-1; the match to TRBD1 covers 11 bases. The V segment lost 4 bases and the J segment 3 bases; nucleotides outside the gene matches: 8. The CDR3 covers 16 residues. Germline CDR1 is SGHRS and CDR2 is YFSETQ. The DNA for the CDR3 is TGCGCCAGCAGCAGGACAGGGGGCGACGGGGACACTGAAGCTTTCTTT. Residues: CASSRTGGDGDTEAFF.

This clone was observed a few times. The chain is built from TRBV9 and TRBJ2-3; 9 positions match TRBD1. This CDR3 has 16 amino acids. The J segment lost 3 bases and the V segment lost 3 bases, leaving 8 bases of the junction unmatched. From germline, CDR1 is SGDLS and CDR2 YYNGEE. The CDR3 loop is CASSATGGLGTDTQYF. The CDR3 DNA is TGTGCCAGCAGCGCGACAGGGGGGTTGGGGACAGATACGCAGTATTTT.

The chain carries TRBV5-6 and TRBJ2-7; a weak D match, TRBD1 (6 bases). The CDR3 contains 14 residues. CDR1 and CDR2 (germline): SGHDT, YYEEEE. Trimming cost V 4 bases and J 4 bases, with 15 bases left between them. CDR3 protein: CASSAGTQGYEQYF. DNA of the CDR3: TGTGCCAGCAGCGCGGGTACCCAGGGGTACGAGCAGTACTTC. The variable domain in full, with the rest retrieved from reference TRBV5-6 and TRBJ2-7, is DAGVTQSPTHLIKTRGQQVTLRCSPKSGHDTVSWYQQALGQGPQFIFQYYEEEERQRGNFPDRFSGHQFPNYSSELNVNALLLGDSALYLCASSAGTQGYEQYFGPGTRLTVT.

This clone was recorded once. The gene calls are TRBV5-4 and TRBJ2-3; D call uncertain. The CDR3 loop spans 13 amino acids. Trimming left V 2 bases short and J 4 bases short, with 8 bases between. Germline CDR1 SGHNT, CDR2 YYREEE (reference sequence). The chain's CDR3 is CASSFPGPDTQYF. CDR3 bases: TGTGCCAGCAGCTTCCCCGGTCCAGATACGCAGTATTTT. Drawing the rest from reference TRBV5-4 and TRBJ2-3, the complete variable domain is ETGVTQSPTHLIKTRGQQVTLRCSSQSGHNTVSWYQQALGQGPQFIFQYYREEENGRGNFPPRFSGLQFPNYSSELNVNALELDDSALYLCASSFPGPDTQYFGPGTRLTVL.

The J gene is TRBJ1-2, the V gene TRBV2; 11 bases fit TRBD1. CDR1 and CDR2 from the germline V gene are SNHLY and FYNNEI. The CDR3 covers 13 residues. The V segment lost 3 bases and the J segment 7 bases; nucleotides outside the gene matches: 1. The CDR3 loop is CASSEGQGGGYTF. In DNA, the CDR3 is TGTGCCAGCAGTGAGGGACAGGGGGGTGGCTACACCTTC.

The chain links TRBV28 to TRBJ2-1; D is undetermined. Trimming stripped 3 bases from V and 0 bases from J, with 6 bases between. From germline, CDR1 is MDHEN and CDR2 SYDVKM. This CDR3 contains 14 residues. CDR3 sequence (DNA): TGTGCCAGCAGTTTGGAGTTCTCCTACAATGAGCAGTTCTTC. Amino acids: CASSLEFSYNEQFF.

The rearrangement links TRBV11-2 to TRBJ1-2; weak D call: TRBD1 (6 bases). The CDR3 has 15 amino acids. The germline V and J ends were trimmed by 5 bases and 6 bases, with 19 bases remaining between them. Germline V gene data show CDR1 as SGHAT and CDR2 as FQNNGV. The CDR3 loop reads CASSARGAFRDGYTF. The CDR3 bases are TGTGCCAGCAGCGCCCGGGGGGCATTTAGGGATGGCTACACCTTC.

The CDR3 reads CASSQDRVGYGYTF. DNA for the CDR3: TGTGCCAGCAGCCAGGACAGGGTGGGTTATGGCTACACCTTC. The rearrangement links TRBV4-2 to TRBJ1-2; 8 bases agree with TRBD1. Germline V lookup: CDR1 LGHNA, CDR2 YNFKEQ. This CDR3 has 14 residues. The V gene end was trimmed by 3 bases and the J gene end by 5 bases; junction bases not matched to a gene: 5.